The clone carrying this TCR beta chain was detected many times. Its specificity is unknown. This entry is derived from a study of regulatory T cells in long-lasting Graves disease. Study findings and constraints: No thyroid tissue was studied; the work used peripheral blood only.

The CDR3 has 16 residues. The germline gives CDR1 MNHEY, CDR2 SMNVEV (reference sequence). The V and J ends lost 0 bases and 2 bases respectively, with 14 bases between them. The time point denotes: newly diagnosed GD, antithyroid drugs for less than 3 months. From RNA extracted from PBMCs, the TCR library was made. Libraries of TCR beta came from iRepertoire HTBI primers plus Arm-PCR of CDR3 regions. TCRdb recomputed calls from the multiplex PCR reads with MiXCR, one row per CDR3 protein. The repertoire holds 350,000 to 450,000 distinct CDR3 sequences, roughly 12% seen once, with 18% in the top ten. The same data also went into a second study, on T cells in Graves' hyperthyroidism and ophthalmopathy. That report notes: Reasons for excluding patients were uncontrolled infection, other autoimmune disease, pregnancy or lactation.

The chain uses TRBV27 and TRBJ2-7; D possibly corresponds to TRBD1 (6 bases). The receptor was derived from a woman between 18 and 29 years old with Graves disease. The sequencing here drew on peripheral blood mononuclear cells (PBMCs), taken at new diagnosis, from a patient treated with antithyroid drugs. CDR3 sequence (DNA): TGTGCCAGCAGTTTATCAGGGCGGACAGCCCCCTACGAGCAGTACTTC. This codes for CASSLSGRTAPYEQYF.